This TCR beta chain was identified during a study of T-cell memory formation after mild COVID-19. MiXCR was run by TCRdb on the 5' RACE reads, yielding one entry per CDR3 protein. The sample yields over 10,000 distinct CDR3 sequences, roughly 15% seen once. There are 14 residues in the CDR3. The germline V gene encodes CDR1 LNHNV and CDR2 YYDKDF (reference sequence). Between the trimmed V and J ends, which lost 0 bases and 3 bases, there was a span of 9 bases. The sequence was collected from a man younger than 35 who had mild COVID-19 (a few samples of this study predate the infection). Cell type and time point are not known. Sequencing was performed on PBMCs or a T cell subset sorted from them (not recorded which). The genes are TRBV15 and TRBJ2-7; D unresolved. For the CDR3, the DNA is TGTGCCACCAGCAGAGACTTGGGCCGCTACGAGCAGTACTTC. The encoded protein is CATSRDLGRYEQYF.